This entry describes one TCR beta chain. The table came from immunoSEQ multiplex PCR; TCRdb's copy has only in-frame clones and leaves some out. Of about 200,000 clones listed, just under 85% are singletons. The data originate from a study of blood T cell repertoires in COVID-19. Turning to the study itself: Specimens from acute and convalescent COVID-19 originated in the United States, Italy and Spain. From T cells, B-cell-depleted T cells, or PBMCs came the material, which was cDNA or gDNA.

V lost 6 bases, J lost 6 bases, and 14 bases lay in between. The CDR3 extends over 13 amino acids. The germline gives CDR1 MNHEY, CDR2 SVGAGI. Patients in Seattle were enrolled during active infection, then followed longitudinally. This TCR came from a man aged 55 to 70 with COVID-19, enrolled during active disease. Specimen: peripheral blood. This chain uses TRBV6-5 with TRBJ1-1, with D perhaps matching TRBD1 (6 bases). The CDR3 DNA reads TGTGCCAGCAGCCGAGACAGGTACCCTGAAGCTTTCTTT. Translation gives CASSRDRYPEAFF.